This T cell receptor beta chain is from a study of blood T cell repertoires in COVID-19. Study-level information: Material from acute and convalescent COVID-19 was sourced from the United States, Italy and Spain. The cDNA or gDNA used as material had been derived from T cells, B-cell-depleted T cells, or PBMCs.

Germline V gives CDR1 MNHNS, CDR2 SASEGT. With 2 bases removed from V and 5 bases from J, the gap between germline ends came to 19 bases. The CDR3 is 17 amino acids. Clones were sequenced by immunoSEQ multiplex PCR, and TCRdb holds only the in-frame ones, with some missing. This table holds under 200,000 clones, approximately 92% found once. Material for sequencing was peripheral blood. The source of this sequence is a man aged 50 to 59 with acute or convalescent COVID-19. This rearrangement joins TRBV6-1 to TRBJ2-1; TRBD2 might be the D (5 bases). Here the CDR3 reads CASSESLGAALDNEQFF. CDR3 nucleotide sequence: TGTGCCAGCAGTGAATCGTTGGGAGCGGCCCTAGACAATGAGCAGTTCTTC.